This TCR beta chain was retrieved from a study of graft-versus-host responses after intestinal transplantation. The overall study: Recipients underwent multivisceral, liver-intestinal, or isolated intestinal transplants. Anti-thymocyte globulin induction, then tacrolimus and steroids for around 3 years, went to all recipients.

Study results and limitations: Allografts carried high graft-versus-host to host-versus-graft clonal ratios in patients having graft-donor T cell macrochimerism. GvH clones turned up in recipient marrow; some had shown up first in ileum or blood.

Trimming left V 5 bases short and J 6 bases short, with 13 bases between. CDR1 and CDR2 from the germline V gene are SGHNT and YENEEA. The CDR3 extends over 13 amino acids. Method: immunoSEQ multiplex PCR; TCRdb's copy keeps in-frame clones and lacks some. The table includes 40,000 or so clones, roughly 80% detected once. In the case of this clone: Antigen: not known.

The J gene is TRBJ2-5, the V gene TRBV11-3; D ambiguous. The sequences come from PBMCs, collected 1,000 to 1,300 days after transplant. This clonotype originated in a human patient who received an intestinal transplant, so some T cells may come from the graft donor. The CDR3 bases are TGTGCCAGCAGCCCCCGTGGGTTAAAGACCCAGTACTTC. Amino acid sequence: CASSPRGLKTQYF.